This TCR beta chain was recorded in a study of cytomegalovirus exposure and HLA in healthy donors. Looking at the study overall: Later analysis reported that the approximately 110 validation repertoires shared the platform of the 500 to 850 first-cohort repertoires. Study-level points and caveats: First-cohort TCR clusters tended to co-occur in the 120 or so validation repertoires, a later analysis found.

As to this clone: Its antigen is as yet unknown.

Method: immunoSEQ multiplex PCR; TCRdb's copy keeps in-frame clones and lacks some. The sample holds some 290,000 clones, roughly 86% seen once. V dropped 0 bases and J dropped 7; count of bases not matched to a gene: 11. CDR3 length: 16 residues. Looked up from germline, CDR1 is SNHLY and CDR2 is FYNNEI. The rearrangement uses TRBV2 and TRBJ2-7; 8 nucleotides match TRBD1. The specimen was PBMCs. This TCR derives from a young man in good health and CMV-seronegative. CDR3 DNA: TGTGCCAGCAGTGAAGCTGGAACAGGGGGAGTTGGAGAGCAGTACTTC. Its protein is CASSEAGTGGVGEQYF.